This T cell receptor beta chain was sequenced during a study of blood T cell repertoires in COVID-19. Study at large: Samples representing acute and convalescent COVID-19 were sourced from the United States, Italy and Spain. T cells, B-cell-depleted T cells, or PBMCs provided the cDNA or gDNA that served as material.

Germline values: CDR1 LNHNV, CDR2 YYDKDF (reference sequence). The CDR3 length is 15 residues. V lost 5 bases and J lost 2, with 16 bases in between. Per the original data handling: By means of reference gene primer amplification, nucleated cell counts were estimated. The assay was immunoSEQ multiplex PCR, and TCRdb's table has in-frame clones only and misses some. That table furnishes V, J and clone size, whereas the DNA furnished D and trimming. The top ten clones hold roughly 16% of a sample with over 25,000 clones, about 76% of them seen once. The source of this sequence is a man older than 75 with active or convalescent COVID-19. Sequencing input: peripheral blood. The rearrangement links TRBV15 to TRBJ2-7, with D possibly being TRBD2 (7 bases). The CDR3 nucleotides read TGTGCCACCAGCCCCGAGGGGGGGGTAGCCTACGAGCAGTACTTC. Encoded protein: CATSPEGGVAYEQYF.